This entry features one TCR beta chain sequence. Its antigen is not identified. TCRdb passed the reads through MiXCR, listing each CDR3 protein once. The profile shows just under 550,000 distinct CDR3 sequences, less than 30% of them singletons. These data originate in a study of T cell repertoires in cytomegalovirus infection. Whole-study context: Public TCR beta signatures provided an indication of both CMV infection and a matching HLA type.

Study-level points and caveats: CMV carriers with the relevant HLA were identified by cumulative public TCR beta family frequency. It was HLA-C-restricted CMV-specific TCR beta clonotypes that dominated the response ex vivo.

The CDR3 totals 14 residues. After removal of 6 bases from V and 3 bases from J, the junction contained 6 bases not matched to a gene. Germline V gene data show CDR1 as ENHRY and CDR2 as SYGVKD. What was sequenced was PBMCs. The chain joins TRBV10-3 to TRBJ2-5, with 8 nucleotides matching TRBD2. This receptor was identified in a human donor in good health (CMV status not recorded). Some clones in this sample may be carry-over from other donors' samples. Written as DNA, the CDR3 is TGTGCCATCAGACTCAGCGGGGGAGAAGAGACCCAGTACTTC. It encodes CAIRLSGGEETQYF.